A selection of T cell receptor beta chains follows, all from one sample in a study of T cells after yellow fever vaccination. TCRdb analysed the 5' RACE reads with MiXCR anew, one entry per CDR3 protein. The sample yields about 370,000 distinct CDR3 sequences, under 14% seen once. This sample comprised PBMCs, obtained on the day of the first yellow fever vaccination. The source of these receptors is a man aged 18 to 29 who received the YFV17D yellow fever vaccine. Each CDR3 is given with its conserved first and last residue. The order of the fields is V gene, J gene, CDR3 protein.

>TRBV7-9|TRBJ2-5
CASSLEAGGVWRETQYF
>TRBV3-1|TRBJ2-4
CASSTGSNIQYF
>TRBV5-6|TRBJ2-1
CTSINGGSYNEQFF
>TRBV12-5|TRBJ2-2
CASGLDTGELFF
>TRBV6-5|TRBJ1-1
CASSYPAGPVKAFF
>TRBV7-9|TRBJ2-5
CASSQESETQYF
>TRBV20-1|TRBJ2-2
CSARVGLDDTGELFF
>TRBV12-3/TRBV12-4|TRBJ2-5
CASSFLGGETQYF
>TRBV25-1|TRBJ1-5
CASSDGQWGQPQHF
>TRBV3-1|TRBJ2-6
CASSHRGGANVLTF
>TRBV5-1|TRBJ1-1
CASSPEFTGGTEAFF
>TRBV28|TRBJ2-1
CASSSAGTYYNEQFF
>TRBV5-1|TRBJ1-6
CASSGGSSTLNSPLHF
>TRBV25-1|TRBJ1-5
CASSGPGGQPQHF
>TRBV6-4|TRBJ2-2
CVRQGGGTGELFF
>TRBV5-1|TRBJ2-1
CASSLAGGGARNEQFF
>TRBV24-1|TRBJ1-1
CATSDFGDTEAFF
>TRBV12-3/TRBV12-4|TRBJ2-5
CASSHSGSGTQYF
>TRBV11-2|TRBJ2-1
CASSFNRDSGGSYNEQFF
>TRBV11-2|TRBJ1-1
CASSIDTNTEAFF
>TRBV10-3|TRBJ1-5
CAISESGGSNQPQHF
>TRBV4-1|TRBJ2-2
CASSRDVNSNTGELFF
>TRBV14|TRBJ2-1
CASSQEGLSYNEQFF